This T cell receptor beta chain was identified during a study of CD8 T cells in Susac syndrome. Reverse transcription used roughly 0.45 to 1 ug RNA and random hexamers. By means of immunoSEQ multiplex PCR, TCR beta CDR3 spanning 54 Vbeta and 13 Jbeta underwent amplification. Each CDR3 protein is one row after TCRdb ran MiXCR on the immunoSEQ multiplex PCR reads. The sample yields 200,000 or so distinct CDR3 sequences, about 93% seen once. Both CD4+ and CD8+ T cells were negatively isolated, and TEMRA cells underwent FACS enrichment. V was cut by 1 base and J by 10 bases, with 14 bases left in between. The germline CDR1 and CDR2 sequences are SGHVS and FQNEAQ. The CDR3 loop spans 15 amino acids.

The receptor was derived from a human donor with multiple sclerosis. V is TRBV7-8 and J is TRBJ1-6, with a possible D match to TRBD1 (6 bases). The sample taken for sequencing was CD8+ T cells from PBMCs. CDR3 nucleotides: TGTGCCAGCAGCTTAGAGGGGGTCGAAGAATCACCCCTCCACTTT. This encodes CASSLEGVEESPLHF.